This TCR beta chain was recorded in a study of blood T cells in healthy people across ages (dated by TCRdb to between 2014 and 2017). Notes on the research overall: Template switching captured roughly one uniquely barcoded TCR beta cDNA molecule per two T cells in model experiments. Age-related changes in TCR beta repertoire diversity were measured in the study by deep sequencing normalized with unique cDNA molecular identifiers. Four age groups were formed from the donors: young (average about 17 years), middle-aged (approximately 40), aged (roughly 56) and long-lived (82). To avoid experimental bias, donors of different ages were distributed randomly across sequencing lanes. Using the same blood draw, the study looked at two additional independent replicas of 1 million unique cDNA reads for two donors, one aged 18 to 30 and the other aged 80 or older.

The donors were roughly 40 Caucasian individuals from Russia, aged 6 to 90 years, who were systemically healthy. About 9.6 milliliters of peripheral blood were collected from each donor into EDTA-treated Vacutainer tubes. PBMCs were isolated by Ficoll-Paque density-gradient centrifugation, with at least 6 million obtained per sample. Trizol reagent was used to extract total RNA from PBMCs, with at least 6 micrograms per sample. For every donor, flow cytometry on a PBMC aliquot measured the percentage of naive CD45RAhigh/CD27high T cells. The germline V gene specifies SGHVS as CDR1 and FNYEAQ as CDR2. V is cut by 5 bases and J by 1 base, and the space between the germline ends is 9 bases. The CDR3 measures 13 amino acids from cysteine to phenylalanine. Of all the DNA, just the CDR3 is kept, 39 bases in frame from base 1. General study outcomes and caveats: Because donor CMV infection status was unknown, age-related changes in expanded clonotypes were potentially confounded. There was a strong correlation between observed TCR beta diversity and the percentage of naive T cells measured by flow cytometry. Total diversity estimates from one million sequenced T cells were considered lower bounds and underestimates. As age increased, observed TCR beta diversity per million T cells dropped in a roughly linear way, and a significant reduction was already evident by age roughly 40. Conclusive comparison of naive and antigen-experienced compartments was prevented by the profiling of bulk unsorted PBMCs. Compared with the aged group, more naive CD4+ T cells, fewer expanded clones and increased TCR diversity were shown by the long-lived group, suggesting age selection.

Receptors were amplified or captured by 5' RACE. TCRdb lists the instrument as Illumina HiSeq 2500. A second PCR of about 7 to 12 cycles was performed with a sample-barcoded 5' primer and a J-beta primer mix. A template-switch 5' adaptor carrying 12 random nucleotides introduced a unique molecular identifier onto each TCR beta cDNA molecule. Each sample yielded at least 2.5 million CDR3-containing paired-end reads. First-strand cDNA synthesis was performed from all RNA using the Mint cDNA synthesis kit, with priming by a TRBC-specific oligonucleotide. After uracil-DNA glycosylase treatment, a first 18-cycle PCR used universal primers M1SS and BC2_uni_R on all cDNA. For the original study's pipeline: Normalization of each sample was performed by random selection of 1 million high-quality reads, each carrying a distinct molecular identifier. Instead of being binned into consensus sequences, reads that shared molecular identifiers were thrown out. CDR3 identification, clonotype clustering and error correction used MiTCR with a Q25 quality threshold and the strictest error-elimination algorithm. A nonparametric unseen species model with Euler transformation was used to estimate a lower bound on total TCR beta diversity. TCRdb reran the public reads through fastp at Q25 and MiXCR, keeping productive beta chains. Each entry merges the rows of one CDR3 protein and shows their most common DNA and genes. Clone size and V and J calls follow TCRdb, not the original study. The sample table lists about 1.5 million distinct CDR3 sequences, 42% of them with a count of one. About 3.8% of the sample rests with the top ten.

This clonotype was seen more than once but under ten times. Its recognized antigen is unknown. No much larger clonotype is one base removed from it; base qualities were not supplied. The origin of this receptor is a woman aged 18-29 years in good health. The rearranged segments are TRBV7-6 and TRBJ2-7; no confident D gene assignment can be made. Sequenced input: blood. The DNA sequence is TGTGCCAGCAGCCCCGGCGAATCCTACGAGCAGTACTTC. Translation gives CASSPGESYEQYF. Reference TRBV7-6 and TRBJ2-7 proteins supply the regions before and after the CDR3; the full variable domain is: GAGVSQSPRYKVTKRGQDVALRCDPISGHVSLYWYRQALGQGPEFLTYFNYEAQQDKSGLPNDRFSAERPEGSISTLTIQRTEQRDSAMYRCASSPGESYEQYFGPGTRLTVT.